The 5 T cell receptor beta chains listed next were all sequenced from one sample in a study of beta chain features in type 1 diabetes. Isolated RNA was reverse transcribed in full, so expressed TCRB transcripts were sequenced. Here immunoSEQ multiplex PCR was the method, and the copy in TCRdb shows in-frame clones only, minus some. The repertoire holds around 430,000 clones, with approximately 28% as singletons. The material sequenced was naive CD4+ T cells from blood. The receptors stem from a young man in good health.

The genes are TRBV30 and TRBJ2-3; a possible D gene is TRBD1 (5 bases). CDR1 GTSNPN and CDR2 SVGIG come from the germline V gene (reference sequence). The CDR3 is made up of 14 amino acids. Trimming removed 4 bases at V and 0 bases at J, with 11 bases between. This CDR3 is CAWNQGTSTDTQYF. For the CDR3, the DNA is TGTGCCTGGAACCAGGGAACTAGCACAGATACGCAGTATTTT.

This clone was seen a handful of times. This chain links TRBV10-3 with TRBJ2-7, with a tentative D call TRBD1 (6 bases). CDR1 and CDR2 from the germline V gene are ENHRY and SYGVKD. The V gene lost 7 bases and the J gene lost 4 bases, with 14 bases spanning the gap. The CDR3 contains 13 residues. CDR3 bases: TGTGCCATCACCGCGCAACAGGGATACGAGCAGTACTTC. As protein: CAITAQQGYEQYF.

This chain links TRBV6-6 with TRBJ1-4; D is possibly TRBD1 (5 bases). V lost 2 bases and J 6 bases, leaving 10 bases between the germline ends. Per the germline V gene, CDR1 is MNHNY and CDR2 is SVGAGI (reference sequence). This CDR3 has 14 amino acids. CDR3 sequence reads: CASSYRGVDEKLFF. The CDR3 DNA sequence: TGTGCCAGCAGTTACAGGGGCGTTGATGAAAAACTGTTTTTT.

The sample holds a few counts of this clone. Other DNA sequences within the sample encode an identical CDR3. The chain couples TRBV29-1 to TRBJ1-4; 9 nucleotides agree with TRBD1. The CDR3 totals 12 residues. V trimming: 6 bases; J trimming: 7 bases; junction bases outside the gene matches: 3. Germline V CDR1 and CDR2: SQVTM, ANQGSEA. The chain's CDR3 is CSVGTGSEKLFF. CDR3 nucleotides: TGCAGCGTAGGGACAGGGAGTGAAAAACTGTTTTTT.

The genes are TRBV29-1 and TRBJ2-1; the D is unclear. Germline V gene lookup returns CDR1 SQVTM and CDR2 ANQGSEA. V was cut by 4 bases and J by 8 bases, with 15 bases left in between. The CDR3 contains 13 residues. The CDR3 here is CSVVHFLGHEQFF. Here the CDR3 DNA reads TGCAGCGTTGTTCACTTCTTGGGCCATGAGCAGTTCTTC.